These T cell receptor beta chains were read from a single sample in a study of read filtering for tumor transcriptome and immune sequencing. TCRdb ran MiXCR on the reads and lists one entry per CDR3 protein. Of fewer than 25,000 distinct CDR3 sequences listed, less than 25% are singletons. Specimen: a population of CD138-negative cells sorted from bone marrow. The receptors were gathered from a donor aged 40 or older with multiple myeloma. Both conserved end residues are part of each CDR3. A D gene is named only where the DNA matches it firmly. Size values are once, few and many counts, or a class for expanded clones, and some rows have none.

J gene	D gene	V gene	clone size	CDR3 DNA	CDR3 protein
TRBJ1-5	.	TRBV20-1	.	TGCAGTGGTGGGTCGGCTTCTCTCAATCAGCCCCAGCATTTT	CSGGSASLNQPQHF
TRBJ1-1	.	TRBV29-1	many	TGCAGCGTTGACCCGACAGCTATGAACACTGAAGCTTTCTTT	CSVDPTAMNTEAFF
TRBJ1-1	TRBD1	TRBV7-9	many	TGTGCCAGCAGCTTCGTCGCAGGGGGCGCCGCTGAAGCTTTCTTT	CASSFVAGGAAEAFF
TRBJ2-3	TRBD2	TRBV20-1	.	TGCAGTGCTAGAGATTTGACTAGCGACCGGGATACGCAGTATTTT	CSARDLTSDRDTQYF
TRBJ2-1	.	TRBV20-1	few	TGCAGTGCTAGAGAGGGTGTCTCCTACAATGAGCAGTTCTTC	CSAREGVSYNEQFF
TRBJ2-4	TRBD1	TRBV15	.	TGTGCCACCGGCAGAGCCGGGACAGTCCAAAACACTCAGTACTTC	CATGRAGTVQNTQYF
TRBJ2-1	TRBD2	TRBV2	many	TGTGCCAGCAGGAGGGGGAGCGGGGGGGCCGGTGAGCAGTTCTTC	CASRRGSGGAGEQFF
TRBJ1-1	TRBD1	TRBV5-1	many	TGCGCCAGCTCAACAGGGGGCCTTCCTCCCACTGAAGCTTTCTTT	CASSTGGLPPTEAFF
TRBJ1-2	.	TRBV28	many	TGTGCCACCGGGGTTTTCTATGGCTACACCTTC	CATGVFYGYTF
TRBJ1-1	.	TRBV2	.	TGTGCCAGCAGTGTGGAAGGGGCTGGGAACACTGAAGCTTTCTTT	CASSVEGAGNTEAFF
TRBJ2-5	TRBD2	TRBV19	.	TGTGCCAGTAGTAGCCCCCGACTAGCGGGTCAAGAGACCCAGTACTTC	CASSSPRLAGQETQYF
TRBJ2-3	.	TRBV3-1	few	TGTGCCAGCAGCCAAGTTCAGGGTAGAACAGATACGCAGTATTTT	CASSQVQGRTDTQYF
TRBJ1-1	TRBD1	TRBV29-1	many	TGCAGCGTCGGGGACAGCACTGAAGCTTTCTTT	CSVGDSTEAFF
TRBJ1-6	.	TRBV11-2	many	TGTGCCAGCAGCCGCGATAATGGACTTAATTCACCCCTCCACTTT	CASSRDNGLNSPLHF
TRBJ2-1	.	TRBV14	many	TGTGCCAGCAGCCAAGTTATGTCTCCCTACAATGAGCAGTTCTTC	CASSQVMSPYNEQFF
TRBJ1-1	.	TRBV7-9	many	TGTGCCAGCGAAGGGGGCACTGAAGCTTTCTTT	CASEGGTEAFF
TRBJ2-1	TRBD2	TRBV7-2	.	TGTGCCAGCAGCCAAGAGCGGGGGTATGAGCAGTTCTTC	CASSQERGYEQFF
TRBJ2-1	.	TRBV19	many	TGTGCCAGTAGTTGGAAATACCGAGAGGGTGAGCAGTTCTTC	CASSWKYREGEQFF
TRBJ2-3	.	TRBV7-9	medium-sized	TGTGCCAGCAGCTCCAGTGTTTCCACAGATACGCAGTATTTT	CASSSSVSTDTQYF
TRBJ2-1	.	TRBV5-1	few	TGCGCCAGCAGGGCCAGTTCCTACAATGAGCAGTTCTTC	CASRASSYNEQFF
TRBJ1-2	.	TRBV3-1	many	TGTGCCAGCAGCCGGGGCAGGGACTATGGCTACACCTTC	CASSRGRDYGYTF
TRBJ1-1	.	TRBV19	many	TGTGCCAGTAGGGACCGGCGGGGGGGCGTTATCACTGAAGCTTTCTTT	CASRDRRGGVITEAFF
TRBJ1-1	.	TRBV7-6	many	TGTGCCAGCAGCTTAGCGCAAGGGGACCTGGGGACTGAAGCTTTCTTT	CASSLAQGDLGTEAFF
TRBJ1-3	.	TRBV30	many	TGTGCCTGGAGCATGGGGACGGACACCATATATTTT	CAWSMGTDTIYF
TRBJ2-1	.	TRBV7-3	few	TGTGCCAGCAGCTTAACAGGGGTGATATACAATGAGCATTTCTTC	CASSLTGVIYNEHFF
TRBJ2-5	TRBD2	TRBV3-1	few	TGTGCCAGCAGCCAACGGACTAGCGGCCAAGAGACCCAGTACTTC	CASSQRTSGQETQYF
TRBJ2-5	TRBD1	TRBV12-5	few	TGTGCTAGTGGTTTAACCGGGACAGGGCGTCCCCAAGAGACCCAGTACTTC	CASGLTGTGRPQETQYF
TRBJ1-2	.	TRBV6-1	.	TGTGCCAGCAGAATGGGACGGTTCTATGGCTACACCTTC	CASRMGRFYGYTF
TRBJ1-1	.	TRBV15	many	TGTGCCACCAGCAGAGACAGGGGCGATACTGAAGCTTTCTTT	CATSRDRGDTEAFF
TRBJ2-7	.	TRBV20-1	many	TGCAGTGCTAGTTTCGACGGATCCTACGAGCAGTACTTC	CSASFDGSYEQYF
TRBJ2-2	TRBD1	TRBV23-1	few	TGCGCCAGCAGCCGGTGGACAGGGAGCACCGGGGAGCTGTTTTTT	CASSRWTGSTGELFF
TRBJ2-3	.	TRBV6-5	many	TGTGCCAGCAGTTACTCCAAAAGACAGCTCACAGATACGCAGTATTTT	CASSYSKRQLTDTQYF
TRBJ2-3	TRBD1	TRBV7-8	few	TGTGCCAGCAGGCCTGACAGGGTTTCGACCTTCACAGATACGCAGTATTTT	CASRPDRVSTFTDTQYF
TRBJ2-3	TRBD2	TRBV7-3	many	TGTGCCAGCAGCTTAAGTGCCTGGGCGGGGGGCACAGATACGCAGTATTTT	CASSLSAWAGGTDTQYF
TRBJ1-5	.	TRBV20-1	.	TGCAGTGCTAGAGGACCCAATCAGCCCCAGCATTTT	CSARGPNQPQHF
TRBJ2-1	.	TRBV9	many	TGTGCCAGCAGCCCCCAATTGGGGGCGTACAATGAGCAGTTCTTC	CASSPQLGAYNEQFF
TRBJ1-2	TRBD1	TRBV2	few	TGTGCCATACAGGGGAACTATGGCTACACCTTC	CAIQGNYGYTF
TRBJ1-2	.	TRBV2	many	TGTGCCAGCAGTTCCGGAGGAGTAGGCTACACCTTC	CASSSGGVGYTF
TRBJ2-2	TRBD2	TRBV5-6	many	TGTGCCAGCAGACGGACTAGGACCGGGGAGCTGTTTTTT	CASRRTRTGELFF
TRBJ2-7	.	TRBV3-1	few	TGTGCCAGCAGCCAACGTAACGGGATCTCCTACGAGCAGTACTTC	CASSQRNGISYEQYF
TRBJ1-4	.	TRBV4-1	many	TGCGCCAGCAGCCTAGGGGCAAATGAAAAACTGTTTTTT	CASSLGANEKLFF
TRBJ1-2	.	TRBV10-3	few	TGTGCCATCAGTGAAAGGAGGGAGGACTATGGCTACACCTTC	CAISERREDYGYTF
TRBJ2-1	TRBD1	TRBV7-6	many	TGTGCCAGCAGCTTAGAAAGCGAGGACAGGGGATACAATGAGCAGTTCTTC	CASSLESEDRGYNEQFF
TRBJ2-1	TRBD2	TRBV6-1	many	TGTGCCAGCAGTGAGGCGGGACTAGCGGGGGGTGGGCTCGATAATGAGCAGTTCTTC	CASSEAGLAGGGLDNEQFF
TRBJ2-7	.	TRBV5-6	few	TGTGCCAGCAGCTTGGTCGGTCCCTACGAGCAGTACTTC	CASSLVGPYEQYF
TRBJ2-7	TRBD1	TRBV29-1	.	TGCAGCGTTGGCCGGACAGGGGGCTACGAGCAGTACTTC	CSVGRTGGYEQYF
TRBJ1-5	.	TRBV4-1	.	TGCGCCAGCAGCCAATTACTGAGAAGGTCGGGGGATCAGCCCCAGCATTTT	CASSQLLRRSGDQPQHF
TRBJ2-3	TRBD2	TRBV20-1	many	TGCAGTGGGTCGAGCGGGGTTGCTTCAGATACGCAGTATTTT	CSGSSGVASDTQYF
TRBJ2-2	.	TRBV7-3	many	TGTGCCAGCAGCTTACAGGCAGGAAAGGAGGAGCTGTTTTTT	CASSLQAGKEELFF
TRBJ2-4	.	TRBV4-1	.	TGCGCCAGCAGCCAAGATCTGGGGGTTGCCAAAAACATTCAGTACTTC	CASSQDLGVAKNIQYF
TRBJ2-5	.	TRBV5-5	.	TGTGCCAGCAGCAGGGACGGACAAGAGACCCAGTACTTC	CASSRDGQETQYF
TRBJ2-1	.	TRBV28	many	TGTGCCAGCAGTTATGGAGGGGGGGATGAGCAGTTCTTC	CASSYGGGDEQFF
TRBJ1-1	.	TRBV10-2	medium-sized	TGCGCCAGCAGTTATGGGACCCCTAAGGACACTGAAGCTTTCTTT	CASSYGTPKDTEAFF
TRBJ2-3	.	TRBV18	.	TGTGCCAGCTCACCAGGAAGGGGCGCTTTGGGAGATACGCAGTCTTTT	CASSPGRGALGDTQSF
TRBJ2-2	.	TRBV19	few	TGTGCCAGTAGGCCTAACACCGGGGAGCTGTTTTTT	CASRPNTGELFF
TRBJ2-5	.	TRBV7-3	.	TGTGCCAGCAGCTTAACTGGTCGGGGAGGCCAAGAGACCCAGTACTTC	CASSLTGRGGQETQYF
TRBJ1-2	TRBD1	TRBV6-5	.	TGTGCCAGCACAGGGGGTAATAACTATGGCTACACCTTC	CASTGGNNYGYTF
TRBJ1-1	.	TRBV6-6	.	TGTGCCAGCAGTTACTCGACGACAGGGAACACTGAAGCTTTCTTT	CASSYSTTGNTEAFF
TRBJ2-6	.	TRBV7-9	many	TGTGCCAGCAGCCTTACCGTCGGGGCCAACGTCCTGACTTTC	CASSLTVGANVLTF
TRBJ2-2	TRBD1	TRBV12-3/TRBV12-4	many	TGTGCCAGCAGTTTCGGGGGACAGGGAATCACCGGGGAGCTGTTTTTT	CASSFGGQGITGELFF